This T cell receptor beta chain comes out of a study of T cell responses to AZD1222 COVID-19 vaccine. This CDR3 spans 17 amino acids. V trimming: 3 bases; J trimming: 1 base; junction bases outside the gene matches: 10. Per the germline V gene, CDR1 is SGHNT and CDR2 is YYREEE (reference sequence). The table lists this clone with a count of one. The target antigen is unknown. General study findings and limits: Just a handful of people given AZD1222 tested seropositive at baseline. The donor cohort was predominantly white British with a female majority, and clonal diversity may have been underestimated. Rises in breadth and depth of Spike-specific TCRs came after two AZD1222 doses. Every sample of the repertoires postdated the peak T cell response.

Repertoires were generated with immunoSEQ multiplex PCR, while TCRdb's copy carries only in-frame clones and drops some. The sample consists of about 100,000 clones, around 87% of them appearing once. The chain uses TRBV5-4 and TRBJ1-1; the match to TRBD1 covers 9 bases. This TCR was sampled from an adult in good health. The sequences come from peripheral blood, collected on day 0 of MenACWY control vaccination. DNA of the CDR3: TGTGCCAGCAGCTCCCCGACCCGGACAGGGGCGAACACTGAAGCTTTCTTT. Its protein product is CASSSPTRTGANTEAFF.